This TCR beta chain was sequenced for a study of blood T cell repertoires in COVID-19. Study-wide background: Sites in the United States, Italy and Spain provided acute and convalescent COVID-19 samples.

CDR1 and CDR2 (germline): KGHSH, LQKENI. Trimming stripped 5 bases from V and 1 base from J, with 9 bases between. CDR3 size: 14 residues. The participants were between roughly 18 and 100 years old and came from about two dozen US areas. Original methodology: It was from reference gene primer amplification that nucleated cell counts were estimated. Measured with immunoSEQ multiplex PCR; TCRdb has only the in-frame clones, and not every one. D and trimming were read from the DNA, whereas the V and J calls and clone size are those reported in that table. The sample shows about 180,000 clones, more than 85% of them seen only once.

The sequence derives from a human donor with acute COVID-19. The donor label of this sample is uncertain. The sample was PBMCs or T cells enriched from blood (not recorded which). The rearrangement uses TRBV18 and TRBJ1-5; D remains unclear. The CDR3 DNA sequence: TGTGCCAGCTCAGAGGGTGTAAGCAATCAGCCCCAGCATTTT. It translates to CASSEGVSNQPQHF.